The 2 T cell receptor beta chains in this list originate from one sample, sequenced in a study of T cell repertoires in cytomegalovirus infection. TCRdb re-analysed the reads in MiXCR, keeping a single row per CDR3 protein. The sample records under 350,000 distinct CDR3 sequences, 9.6% being singletons. Sequencing used PBMCs. The receptors derive from a human donor in good health (CMV status not recorded). Some clones in this sample may be carry-over from other donors' samples.

The chain carries TRBV5-4 and TRBJ2-7; D possibly corresponds to TRBD2 (6 bases). The CDR3 extends over 15 amino acids. Trimming shortened V by 2 bases and J by 5 bases, and 17 bases separated the two germline ends. CDR1 is SGHNT and CDR2 is YYREEE in the germline V gene (reference sequence). The CDR3 region is CASSLPGLQSHEQYF. In nucleotides, the CDR3 is TGTGCCAGCAGCTTACCGGGACTTCAGTCCCACGAGCAGTACTTC.

This clonotype occurred many times. This sequence joins TRBV9 and TRBJ2-5; the D gene is possibly TRBD1 (5 bases). V shed 0 bases and J shed 5 bases, with 17 bases lying between them. Germline values: CDR1 SGDLS, CDR2 YYNGEE. This CDR3 comprises 16 residues. CDR3 in DNA: TGTGCCAGCAGCGTAGAGGGGTTAGCCCGTGGTGAGACCCAGTACTTC. It encodes CASSVEGLARGETQYF.